This T cell receptor (beta chain) was captured by sequencing in a study of cytomegalovirus exposure and HLA in healthy donors. Overall study findings and caveats: Reports credit the classifier with highly specific, highly sensitive diagnosis of cytomegalovirus status. A few CMV-associated chains proved CMV antigen-specific in vitro.

Repertoires were generated with immunoSEQ multiplex PCR, while TCRdb's copy carries only in-frame clones and drops some. The data show 90,000 to 130,000 clones, roughly 90% seen once. With regard to this clone: Its specificity is unknown.

CDR1 and CDR2 from the germline V gene are SGHTA and FQGNSA. This CDR3 has 14 amino acids. Trimming removed 0 bases from V and 8 bases from J, with 13 bases in between. The V and J genes are TRBV7-2 and TRBJ1-2; D is perhaps TRBD1 (5 bases). This TCR was sampled from a woman aged 25-40 years in good health and CMV-seropositive. Sequencing used PBMCs. CDR3 in amino acids: CASSLANRFLGYTF. As DNA, the CDR3 is TGTGCCAGCAGCTTAGCCAACAGGTTCCTCGGCTACACCTTC.